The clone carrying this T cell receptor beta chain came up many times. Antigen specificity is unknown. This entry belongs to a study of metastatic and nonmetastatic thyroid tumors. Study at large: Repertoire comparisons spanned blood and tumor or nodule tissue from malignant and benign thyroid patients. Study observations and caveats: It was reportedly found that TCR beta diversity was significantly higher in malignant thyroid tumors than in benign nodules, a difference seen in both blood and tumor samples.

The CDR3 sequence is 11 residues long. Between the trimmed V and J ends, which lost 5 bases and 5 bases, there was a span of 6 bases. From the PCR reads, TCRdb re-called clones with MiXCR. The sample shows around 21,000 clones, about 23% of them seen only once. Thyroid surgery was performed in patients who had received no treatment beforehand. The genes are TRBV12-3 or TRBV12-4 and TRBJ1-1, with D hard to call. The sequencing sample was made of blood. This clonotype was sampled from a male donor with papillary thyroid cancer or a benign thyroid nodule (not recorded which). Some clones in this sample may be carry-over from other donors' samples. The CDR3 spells CASSKGTEAFF. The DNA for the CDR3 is TGTGCCAGCAGTAAGGGAACTGAAGCTTTCTTT.